What follows is one T cell receptor beta chain and its context. Its antigen has not been determined. The sample holds no much larger clone one base away, and base qualities are not on file. Measured from the cysteine to the phenylalanine, the CDR3 is 13 residues long. Only the CDR3 region is kept as DNA, spanning 39 bases read in frame from base 1. Reading the germline V gene gives CDR1 SGHRS and CDR2 YFSETQ. V was cut back by 3 bases and J by 6 bases, leaving a gap of 10 bases between them. The sample originates from a study of T-cell reconstitution after alpha-beta-depleted transplantation in children (dated by TCRdb to about 2016). Notes on the research overall: Using TCR repertoire profiling, the study quantitatively followed how T-cell immune reconstitution unfolded in children after TCRalphabeta/CD19-depleted allogeneic hematopoietic cell transplantation.

Overall results and qualifications from the work: In some patients, the high TCRbeta diversity seen at day 60 was put down to recipient T cells and intrathymic progenitors that had survived conditioning. The frequencies of hyperexpanded clones fell over the following months, and after one year, T-cell counts and TCRbeta diversity were mostly attributed to newly produced T cells. Apparently early alphabetaT-cell count recovery about two months after transplant reportedly relied on only several hundred rapidly expanded clones derived from non-depleted graft cells.

The sample's treatment or condition, from its label and the paper: allogeneic hematopoietic cell transplantation with graft depleted of TCRalphabeta T cells and CD19 B cells. TCRalphabeta/CD19-depleted allogeneic hematopoietic cell grafts were given to the transplant recipients, all of whom were children. Library method: PCR. The data were produced on an Illumina HiSeq 2500. TCR libraries were prepared with molecular barcoding, using unique molecular identifiers to normalize TCRbeta repertoire quantification. Clones were called with MiXCR by TCRdb after fastp trimmed the public reads at Q25, and only in-frame beta chains were retained. Each CDR3 protein appears once, grouped with its most common genes and DNA. The sample table holds around 800,000 distinct CDR3 sequences, of which around 17% were seen once. The ten largest account for approximately 4.5% of the sample.

The sequence came from a male patient aged 10 to 17 who had a stem cell transplant for acute lymphoblastic leukemia, so the T cells may come from the graft donor. The chain couples TRBV5-1 to TRBJ2-1, with no D gene named confidently. The material sequenced was PBMCs, mostly from graft donor cells, taken 360 days after TCRalphabeta/CD19-depleted stem cell transplant. The CDR3 reads as follows: CASSSPLSNEQFF. The base sequence is TGCGCCAGCAGCTCCCCTCTCTCCAATGAGCAGTTCTTC.